This T cell receptor (beta chain) is drawn from a study of CD4+ T cells in melanoma. Overall study results and limits: A reported correlation linked neoantigen-specific CD4+ T cells to CD8+, macrophage and B cell function.

The method was immunoSEQ multiplex PCR; TCRdb's version includes in-frame clones alone and lacks a portion of them. The top ten hold less than 2% of the sample, which has fewer than 150,000 clones, about nine tenths seen once. About this clone: Antigen specificity is unknown.

The V and J ends lost 7 bases and 3 bases respectively, with 12 bases between them. This CDR3 comprises 13 residues. J is TRBJ2-5 and V is TRBV6-7, with D possibly being TRBD1 (6 bases). TRBV6-7 is assigned to the ORF class and has an uncertain function. The sequence was obtained from a human donor with melanoma. CDR3 bases: TGTGCCAGCATCCCGGGACAAGAAGAGACCCAGTACTTC. Translating gives CASIPGQEETQYF.